This T cell receptor beta chain appears in the sequencing data of a study of cytomegalovirus exposure and HLA in healthy donors. The wider study: The approximately 110 validation repertoires used a platform that matched the one used for the 666 first-cohort repertoires, as a later analysis reported. Regarding the study as a whole: The classifier was said to identify cytomegalovirus status with high specificity and sensitivity. Most observed TCR sequences were rare, whereas some public TCRs were detected in many donors. The listing of roughly 160 TCR beta chains classed them as cytomegalovirus-associated.

The J segment lost 4 bases and the V segment lost 4 bases, leaving 10 bases of the junction unmatched. The CDR3 sequence is 17 residues long. Germline CDR1 is SEHNR and CDR2 is FQNEAQ (reference sequence). On this clone: Antigen unknown.

Only in-frame clones appear in the TCRdb table, and some are missing; sequencing was by immunoSEQ multiplex PCR. Among some 130,000 clones, almost 90% were seen once, and the ten largest hold approximately 1.5%. The rearrangement links TRBV7-9 to TRBJ2-1, with 10 positions matching TRBD1. Material for sequencing was PBMCs. The TCR sequence derives from a man aged 25-40 years in good health and CMV-seronegative. CDR3 protein: CASSYRVGTGAYNEQFF. The CDR3, as DNA: TGTGCCAGCAGCTACCGTGTTGGGACAGGGGCATACAATGAGCAGTTCTTC.